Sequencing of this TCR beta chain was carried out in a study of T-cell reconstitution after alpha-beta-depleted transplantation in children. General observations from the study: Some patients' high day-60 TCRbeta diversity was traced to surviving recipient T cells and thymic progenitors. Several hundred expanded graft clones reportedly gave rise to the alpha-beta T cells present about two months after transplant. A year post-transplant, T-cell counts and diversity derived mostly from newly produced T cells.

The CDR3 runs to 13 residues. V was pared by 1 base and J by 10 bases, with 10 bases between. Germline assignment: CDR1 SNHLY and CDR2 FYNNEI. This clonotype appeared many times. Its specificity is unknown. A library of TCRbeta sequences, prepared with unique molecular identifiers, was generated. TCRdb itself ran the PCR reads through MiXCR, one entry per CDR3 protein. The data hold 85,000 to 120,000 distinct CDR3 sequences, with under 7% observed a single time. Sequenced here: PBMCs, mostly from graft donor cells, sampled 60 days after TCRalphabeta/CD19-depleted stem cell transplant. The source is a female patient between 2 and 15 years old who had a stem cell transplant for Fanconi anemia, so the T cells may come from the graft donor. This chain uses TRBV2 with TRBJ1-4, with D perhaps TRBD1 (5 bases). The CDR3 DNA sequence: TGTGCCAGCAGTGAAGGGGCAGGGTTAAAACTGTTTTTT. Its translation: CASSEGAGLKLFF.